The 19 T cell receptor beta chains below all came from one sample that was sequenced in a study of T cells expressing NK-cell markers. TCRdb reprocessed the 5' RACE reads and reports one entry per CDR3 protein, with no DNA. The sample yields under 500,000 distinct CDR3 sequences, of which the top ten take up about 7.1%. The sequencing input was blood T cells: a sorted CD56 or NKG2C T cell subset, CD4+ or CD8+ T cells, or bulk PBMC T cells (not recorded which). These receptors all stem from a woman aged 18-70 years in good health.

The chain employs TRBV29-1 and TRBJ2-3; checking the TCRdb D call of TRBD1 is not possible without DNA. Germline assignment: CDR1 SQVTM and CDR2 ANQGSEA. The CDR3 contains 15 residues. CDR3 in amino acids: CSVEDGVGTRGTQYF.

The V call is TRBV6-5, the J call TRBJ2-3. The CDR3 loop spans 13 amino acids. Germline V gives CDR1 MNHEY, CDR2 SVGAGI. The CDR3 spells CASTLGGTDTQYF.

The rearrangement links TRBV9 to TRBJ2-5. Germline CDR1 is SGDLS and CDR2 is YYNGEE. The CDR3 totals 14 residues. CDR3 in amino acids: CASSVGWDDETQYF.

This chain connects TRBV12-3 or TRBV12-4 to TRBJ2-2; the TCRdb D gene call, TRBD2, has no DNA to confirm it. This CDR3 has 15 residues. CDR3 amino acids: CASPSGGLNTGELFF.

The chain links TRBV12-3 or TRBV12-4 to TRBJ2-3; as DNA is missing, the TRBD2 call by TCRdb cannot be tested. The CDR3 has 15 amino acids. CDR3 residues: CASSLTSGRSDTQYF.

The CDR3 sequence: CASTQGGEYEQFF. The rearrangement links TRBV6-2 or TRBV6-3 to TRBJ2-1; checking the TCRdb D call of TRBD1 is not possible without DNA. CDR3 length: 13 amino acids. Looked up from germline, CDR1 is MNHEY and CDR2 is SVGEGT.

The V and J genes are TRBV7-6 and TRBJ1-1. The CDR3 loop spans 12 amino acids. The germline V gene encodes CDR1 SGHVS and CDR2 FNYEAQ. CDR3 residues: CASGSWGTEAFF.

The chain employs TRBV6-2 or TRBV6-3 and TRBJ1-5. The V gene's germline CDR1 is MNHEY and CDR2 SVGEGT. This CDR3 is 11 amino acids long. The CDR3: CASRNNQPQHF.

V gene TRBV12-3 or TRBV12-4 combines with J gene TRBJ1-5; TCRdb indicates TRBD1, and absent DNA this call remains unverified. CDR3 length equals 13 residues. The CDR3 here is CASSPGQYQPQHF.

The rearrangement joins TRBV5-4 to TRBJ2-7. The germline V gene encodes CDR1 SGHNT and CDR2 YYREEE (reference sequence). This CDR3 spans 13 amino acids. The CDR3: CASSWGGGYEQYF.

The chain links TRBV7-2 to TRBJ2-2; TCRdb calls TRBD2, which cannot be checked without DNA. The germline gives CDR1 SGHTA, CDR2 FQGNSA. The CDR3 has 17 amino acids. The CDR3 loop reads CASSLTSGGTNTGELFF.

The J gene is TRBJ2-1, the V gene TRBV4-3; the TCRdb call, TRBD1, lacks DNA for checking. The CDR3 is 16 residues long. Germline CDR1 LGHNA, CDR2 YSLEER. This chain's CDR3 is CASSEASGRLYNEQFF.

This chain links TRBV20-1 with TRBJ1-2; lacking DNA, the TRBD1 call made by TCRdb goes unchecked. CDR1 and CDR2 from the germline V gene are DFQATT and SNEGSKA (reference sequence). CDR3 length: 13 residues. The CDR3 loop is CSASLTGGDGYTF.

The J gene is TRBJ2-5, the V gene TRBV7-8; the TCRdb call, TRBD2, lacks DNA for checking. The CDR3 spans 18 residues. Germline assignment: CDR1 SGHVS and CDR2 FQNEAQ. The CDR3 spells CASSSRTSGSYRLGTQYF.

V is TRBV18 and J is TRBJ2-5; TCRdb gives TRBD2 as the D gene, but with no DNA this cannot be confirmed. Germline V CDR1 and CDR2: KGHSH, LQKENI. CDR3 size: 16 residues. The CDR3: CASSPRLAVNQETQYF.

This CDR3 reads CASSLGLAYEQFF. J is TRBJ2-1 and V is TRBV3-1; the TCRdb call, TRBD2, lacks DNA for checking. The CDR3 runs 13 residues. The germline CDR1 and CDR2 sequences are LGHDT and YNNKEL (reference sequence).

The CDR3 sequence: CSASWREGNEQFF. The rearrangement uses TRBV20-1 and TRBJ2-1; lacking DNA, the TRBD2 call made by TCRdb goes unchecked. CDR1 and CDR2 from the germline V gene are DFQATT and SNEGSKA (reference sequence). The CDR3 has 13 amino acids.

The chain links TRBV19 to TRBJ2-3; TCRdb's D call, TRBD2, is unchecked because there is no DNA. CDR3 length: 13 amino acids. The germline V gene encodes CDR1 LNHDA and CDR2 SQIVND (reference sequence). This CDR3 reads CASDSAGFDTQYF. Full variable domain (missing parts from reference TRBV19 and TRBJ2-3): DGGITQSPKYLFRKEGQNVTLSCEQNLNHDAMYWYRQDPGQGLRLIYYSQIVNDFQKGDIAEGYSVSREKKESFPLTVTSAQKNPTAFYLCASDSAGFDTQYFGPGTRLTVL.

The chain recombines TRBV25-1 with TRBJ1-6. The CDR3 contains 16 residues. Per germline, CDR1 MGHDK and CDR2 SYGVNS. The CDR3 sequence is CASSERSFRRDSPLHF.